This T cell receptor beta chain was documented in a study of control samples from healthy donors and cancer patients. Repertoires were generated with immunoSEQ multiplex PCR, while TCRdb's copy carries only in-frame clones and drops some. Counted here are roughly 120,000 clones, 85% to 90% occurring once; the ten biggest clones make up around 1.1%. Germline V gives CDR1 SGHKS, CDR2 YYEKEE (reference sequence). The CDR3 length is 13 residues. V lost 4 bases, J lost 0 bases, and 7 bases lay in between. The V and J genes are TRBV5-5 and TRBJ1-1; no firm D call. The clonotype originates from a woman between 50 and 59 years old with colorectal cancer. The sequenced sample consisted of PBMCs. The CDR3 is CASSRPMNTEAFF. For the CDR3, the DNA is TGTGCCAGCAGCCGCCCCATGAACACTGAAGCTTTCTTT.